The T cell receptor beta chain described here comes from a study of shared clonotypes between healthy human individuals. Produced via immunoSEQ multiplex PCR; TCRdb's table is partial and in-frame only. The sample has 450,000 to 500,000 clones, roughly four fifths seen once; the top ten hold 10% to 15%. To note about this clone: What it recognizes is unknown.

Study-level points and caveats: Donors were few, which limited the genetic and exposure-history diversity represented.

The CDR3 sequence is 16 residues long. J gave up 6 bases and V 2 bases, and 11 bases lay outside the gene matches. Germline V gives CDR1 MNHEY, CDR2 SMNVEV (reference sequence). The sequence was obtained from a woman aged 40 to 50 in good health. Some clones in this sample may be carry-over from other donors' samples. The rearrangement joins TRBV27 to TRBJ2-3; 7 bases match TRBD2. The specimen sequenced was PBMCs. The CDR3 protein is CASSLEASGLGDTQYF. Written as DNA, the CDR3 is TGTGCCAGCAGTTTAGAGGCTAGCGGATTGGGGGATACGCAGTATTTT.